Sequencing of this TCR beta chain was carried out in a study of T cells expressing NK-cell markers. The overall study: From sorted CD3+CD56+NKG2C+, CD3+CD56+NKG2C- and CD3+CD56-NKG2C+ T cells came the TCR beta repertoires. General study points: CD8+ T cells in six or seven donors included dominant NKG2C+ clonotypes at roughly 1.0-7.0%. The study left the HCMV specificity of expanded NKG2C+ T cell clones unresolved.

With the 5' RACE reads reprocessed, TCRdb shows one record per CDR3 protein and no DNA. The data show approximately 150,000 distinct CDR3 sequences, and the top ten clones hold 15% to 20%. To note about this clonotype: The antigen remains unidentified.

This TCR derives from a woman between 18 and 69 years old in good health. Material: blood T cells: a sorted CD56 or NKG2C T cell subset, CD4+ or CD8+ T cells, or bulk PBMC T cells (not recorded which).

CDR3 region: CASRRQGRSNEQFF. The chain joins TRBV28 to TRBJ2-1; TCRdb picks TRBD1, but there is no DNA to check that call. The CDR3 contains 14 residues. Per the germline V gene, CDR1 is MDHEN and CDR2 is SYDVKM. The variable domain in full, completed from reference TRBV28 and TRBJ2-1, reads DVKVTQSSRYLVKRTGEKVFLECVQDMDHENMFWYRQDPGLGLRLIYFSYDVKMKEKGDIPEGYSVSREKKERFSLILESASTNQTSMYLCASRRQGRSNEQFFGPGTRLTVL.